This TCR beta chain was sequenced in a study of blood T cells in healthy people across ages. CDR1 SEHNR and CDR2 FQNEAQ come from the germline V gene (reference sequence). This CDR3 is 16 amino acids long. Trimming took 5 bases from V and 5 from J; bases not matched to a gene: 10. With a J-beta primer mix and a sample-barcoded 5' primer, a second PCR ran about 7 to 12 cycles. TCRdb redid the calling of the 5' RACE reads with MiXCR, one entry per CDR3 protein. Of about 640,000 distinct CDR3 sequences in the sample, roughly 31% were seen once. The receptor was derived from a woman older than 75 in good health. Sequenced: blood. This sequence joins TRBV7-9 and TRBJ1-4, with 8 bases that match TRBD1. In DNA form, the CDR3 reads TGTGCCAGCAGCCCCGGACAGGGCGGGGTGAATGAAAAACTGTTTTTT. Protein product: CASSPGQGGVNEKLFF. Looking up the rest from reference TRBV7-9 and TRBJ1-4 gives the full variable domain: DTGVSQNPRHKITKRGQNVTFRCDPISEHNRLYWYRQTLGQGPEFLTYFQNEAQLEKSRLLSDRFSAERPKGSFSTLEIQRTEQGDSAMYLCASSPGQGGVNEKLFFGSGTQLSVL.